This TCR beta chain appears in the sequencing data of a study of cytomegalovirus exposure and HLA in healthy donors (dated by TCRdb to the late 2010s). General notes on the study: The 666 repertoires of the first cohort and the roughly 120 validation repertoires were produced on the same platform, according to a later analysis. A separate validation cohort of more than 100 different subjects was used in addition to the roughly 620-subject first cohort. The aim of the study was to test whether cataloging public T cell receptors could identify signatures of past pathogen exposure. High-throughput TCR immunosequencing, statistical association of individual TCRs with disease status, and machine learning were combined to predict cytomegalovirus infection status.

The method behind the library was the immunoSEQ multiplex PCR assay. The authors' analysis ran thus. A statistical classification framework was developed to diagnose cytomegalovirus status using the catalog of TCR beta chain sequences. TCRdb provides this immuneACCESS table in a form limited to in-frame rearrangements. Some clones are lacking; in checked studies, under half of them reflect an unresolved V gene, and why the rest are absent is not known. That table supplies the V and J calls and clone size; D and trimming were determined from the DNA. The sample table records some 200,000 clones; approximately 86% of these occur just once. Roughly 6.6% of the sample rests with the top ten. The study at large found these results: All 120 repertoires were used to score co-occurrence in the validation cohort in a later analysis, because that analysis had no HLA typing for the cohort. Three of the identified cytomegalovirus-associated TCR beta chains were confirmed in vitro to be specific for cytomegalovirus antigens. A later analysis found that TCRs clustered in the first cohort also tended to co-occur in the 120 or so validation repertoires, with roughly 95% of cluster scores above 0. A total of fewer than 200 TCR beta chains were listed by the study as associated with cytomegalovirus. The classifier was reported to diagnose cytomegalovirus status with high specificity and sensitivity in both the original cohort and the validation cohort. The authors suggested that the approach could potentially be extended to other disease states and immunological phenotypes. Most TCR sequences were observed very rarely across donors, whereas some public TCRs were present in many individuals.

The donors were included in the validation cohort of around 120 subjects, a group kept apart from the roughly 670-subject first cohort. Measured from the cysteine to the phenylalanine, the CDR3 is 13 residues long. The sequence is cut down to CDR3 DNA, 39 bases in frame from base 1. Trimming takes 4 bases off V and 12 bases off J; junction bases not matched to a gene: 7. The germline V gene provides CDR1 SGHTA and CDR2 FQGNSA. Remarks on this clone: Its antigen target is currently unknown. The sample holds no much larger clone one base away, and base qualities are not on file.

The TCR was taken from a man younger than 40 in good health and CMV-seropositive. The chain uses TRBV7-2 and TRBJ1-4; 8 bases in the middle match TRBD1. The sample comprised PBMCs. The DNA sequence is as follows: TGTGCCAGCAGCTCGACAGGGGCTGGTCAACTGTTTTTT. This gives the protein CASSSTGAGQLFF.